This T cell receptor (beta chain) was retrieved from a study of T cells in Graves' hyperthyroidism and ophthalmopathy. The table lists this clonotype with a count of one. Antigen specificity is unknown. V was clipped by 1 base and J by 1 base, with 14 bases between them. The CDR3 is 16 amino acids. From germline, CDR1 is SEHNR and CDR2 FQNEAQ (reference sequence). RNA transcripts were the template for amplifying TCR beta CDR3 regions. The primer set for the first-round RT-PCR of the TCR CDR3 was HTBI. TCRdb processed the multiplex PCR reads anew with MiXCR; each CDR3 protein has one entry. The sample holds approximately 570,000 distinct CDR3 sequences, just under 20% seen once. General study findings and limits: Ophthalmopathy was separated from stable hyperthyroidism by a 13 V-J model.

V is TRBV7-9 and J is TRBJ2-7; D remains unclear. Specimen: blood. The receptor's source is a middle-aged man with Graves' ophthalmopathy. The CDR3 here is CASSLGGGSWSYEQYF. CDR3 bases: TGTGCCAGCAGCTTAGGGGGTGGCTCTTGGTCCTACGAGCAGTACTTC.